What follows describes a single T cell receptor beta chain. The target antigen is unknown. These data are taken from a study of T cell responses to AZD1222 COVID-19 vaccine. Study observations and caveats: The number of AZD1222 recipients seropositive at baseline was only 5 to 7. Only after the peak T cell response were repertoires sampled.

CDR1 and CDR2 (germline): LNHDA, SQIVND (reference sequence). V lost 6 bases, J lost 6 bases, and 10 bases lay in between. The CDR3 has 12 amino acids. Clones were read by immunoSEQ multiplex PCR, and TCRdb kept only the in-frame ones, dropping some. This table holds 150,000 to 180,000 clones, roughly nine tenths found once. The receptor comes from an adult in good health. The chain employs TRBV19 and TRBJ2-3; TRBD2 is a possible D gene (5 bases). Specimen: peripheral blood, collected on day 0 of MenACWY control vaccination. The CDR3 DNA reads as TGTGCCAGTAGGGCTAGCCGCGATACGCAGTATTTT. It codes for CASRASRDTQYF. The full variable domain, in which reference TRBV19 and TRBJ2-3 provide the parts outside the CDR3, is DGGITQSPKYLFRKEGQNVTLSCEQNLNHDAMYWYRQDPGQGLRLIYYSQIVNDFQKGDIAEGYSVSREKKESFPLTVTSAQKNPTAFYLCASRASRDTQYFGPGTRLTVL.